This is a list of T cell receptor beta chains from one sample in a study of CXCR3-negative and CXCR3-positive naive CD8 T cells. Following a re-call of the 5' RACE reads, TCRdb has one entry per CDR3 protein and lacks DNA. The specimen's table records around 90,000 distinct CDR3 sequences. Input material: naive CXCR3- CD8+ T cells from blood. Receptors originate from a human donor in good health. Some clones in this sample may be carry-over from other donors' samples. CDR3s include the opening cysteine and the closing phenylalanine or tryptophan. Fields, in order: V gene, J gene, CDR3 protein.

v_call: TRBV4-1; j_call: TRBJ1-1; cdr3_aa: CASSGSQGRAEAFF
v_call: TRBV10-3; j_call: TRBJ2-7; cdr3_aa: CAISEPGQYYEQYF
v_call: TRBV12-3/TRBV12-4; j_call: TRBJ1-2; cdr3_aa: CASSLIAQTTNYGYTF
v_call: TRBV12-3/TRBV12-4; j_call: TRBJ1-1; cdr3_aa: CASSPSGRANTEAFF
v_call: TRBV7-9; j_call: TRBJ2-7; cdr3_aa: CASSTTGTASYEQYF
v_call: TRBV29-1; j_call: TRBJ1-2; cdr3_aa: CSAPIWTESTRPGYTF
v_call: TRBV5-1; j_call: TRBJ1-2; cdr3_aa: CASSLDLTGAIYGYTF
v_call: TRBV7-9; j_call: TRBJ2-5; cdr3_aa: CASSPPGTGDQETQYF
v_call: TRBV20-1; j_call: TRBJ1-1; cdr3_aa: CSATEGTGWNTEAFF
v_call: TRBV6-2/TRBV6-3; j_call: TRBJ1-2; cdr3_aa: CASRPGTGDYGYTF
v_call: TRBV5-1; j_call: TRBJ2-2; cdr3_aa: CASSRQGQANTGELFF
v_call: TRBV7-6; j_call: TRBJ1-2; cdr3_aa: CASSQTGAGYTF
v_call: TRBV6-6; j_call: TRBJ1-1; cdr3_aa: CASSYSSPGNTEAFF
v_call: TRBV20-1; j_call: TRBJ2-3; cdr3_aa: CSARDIYTDTQYF